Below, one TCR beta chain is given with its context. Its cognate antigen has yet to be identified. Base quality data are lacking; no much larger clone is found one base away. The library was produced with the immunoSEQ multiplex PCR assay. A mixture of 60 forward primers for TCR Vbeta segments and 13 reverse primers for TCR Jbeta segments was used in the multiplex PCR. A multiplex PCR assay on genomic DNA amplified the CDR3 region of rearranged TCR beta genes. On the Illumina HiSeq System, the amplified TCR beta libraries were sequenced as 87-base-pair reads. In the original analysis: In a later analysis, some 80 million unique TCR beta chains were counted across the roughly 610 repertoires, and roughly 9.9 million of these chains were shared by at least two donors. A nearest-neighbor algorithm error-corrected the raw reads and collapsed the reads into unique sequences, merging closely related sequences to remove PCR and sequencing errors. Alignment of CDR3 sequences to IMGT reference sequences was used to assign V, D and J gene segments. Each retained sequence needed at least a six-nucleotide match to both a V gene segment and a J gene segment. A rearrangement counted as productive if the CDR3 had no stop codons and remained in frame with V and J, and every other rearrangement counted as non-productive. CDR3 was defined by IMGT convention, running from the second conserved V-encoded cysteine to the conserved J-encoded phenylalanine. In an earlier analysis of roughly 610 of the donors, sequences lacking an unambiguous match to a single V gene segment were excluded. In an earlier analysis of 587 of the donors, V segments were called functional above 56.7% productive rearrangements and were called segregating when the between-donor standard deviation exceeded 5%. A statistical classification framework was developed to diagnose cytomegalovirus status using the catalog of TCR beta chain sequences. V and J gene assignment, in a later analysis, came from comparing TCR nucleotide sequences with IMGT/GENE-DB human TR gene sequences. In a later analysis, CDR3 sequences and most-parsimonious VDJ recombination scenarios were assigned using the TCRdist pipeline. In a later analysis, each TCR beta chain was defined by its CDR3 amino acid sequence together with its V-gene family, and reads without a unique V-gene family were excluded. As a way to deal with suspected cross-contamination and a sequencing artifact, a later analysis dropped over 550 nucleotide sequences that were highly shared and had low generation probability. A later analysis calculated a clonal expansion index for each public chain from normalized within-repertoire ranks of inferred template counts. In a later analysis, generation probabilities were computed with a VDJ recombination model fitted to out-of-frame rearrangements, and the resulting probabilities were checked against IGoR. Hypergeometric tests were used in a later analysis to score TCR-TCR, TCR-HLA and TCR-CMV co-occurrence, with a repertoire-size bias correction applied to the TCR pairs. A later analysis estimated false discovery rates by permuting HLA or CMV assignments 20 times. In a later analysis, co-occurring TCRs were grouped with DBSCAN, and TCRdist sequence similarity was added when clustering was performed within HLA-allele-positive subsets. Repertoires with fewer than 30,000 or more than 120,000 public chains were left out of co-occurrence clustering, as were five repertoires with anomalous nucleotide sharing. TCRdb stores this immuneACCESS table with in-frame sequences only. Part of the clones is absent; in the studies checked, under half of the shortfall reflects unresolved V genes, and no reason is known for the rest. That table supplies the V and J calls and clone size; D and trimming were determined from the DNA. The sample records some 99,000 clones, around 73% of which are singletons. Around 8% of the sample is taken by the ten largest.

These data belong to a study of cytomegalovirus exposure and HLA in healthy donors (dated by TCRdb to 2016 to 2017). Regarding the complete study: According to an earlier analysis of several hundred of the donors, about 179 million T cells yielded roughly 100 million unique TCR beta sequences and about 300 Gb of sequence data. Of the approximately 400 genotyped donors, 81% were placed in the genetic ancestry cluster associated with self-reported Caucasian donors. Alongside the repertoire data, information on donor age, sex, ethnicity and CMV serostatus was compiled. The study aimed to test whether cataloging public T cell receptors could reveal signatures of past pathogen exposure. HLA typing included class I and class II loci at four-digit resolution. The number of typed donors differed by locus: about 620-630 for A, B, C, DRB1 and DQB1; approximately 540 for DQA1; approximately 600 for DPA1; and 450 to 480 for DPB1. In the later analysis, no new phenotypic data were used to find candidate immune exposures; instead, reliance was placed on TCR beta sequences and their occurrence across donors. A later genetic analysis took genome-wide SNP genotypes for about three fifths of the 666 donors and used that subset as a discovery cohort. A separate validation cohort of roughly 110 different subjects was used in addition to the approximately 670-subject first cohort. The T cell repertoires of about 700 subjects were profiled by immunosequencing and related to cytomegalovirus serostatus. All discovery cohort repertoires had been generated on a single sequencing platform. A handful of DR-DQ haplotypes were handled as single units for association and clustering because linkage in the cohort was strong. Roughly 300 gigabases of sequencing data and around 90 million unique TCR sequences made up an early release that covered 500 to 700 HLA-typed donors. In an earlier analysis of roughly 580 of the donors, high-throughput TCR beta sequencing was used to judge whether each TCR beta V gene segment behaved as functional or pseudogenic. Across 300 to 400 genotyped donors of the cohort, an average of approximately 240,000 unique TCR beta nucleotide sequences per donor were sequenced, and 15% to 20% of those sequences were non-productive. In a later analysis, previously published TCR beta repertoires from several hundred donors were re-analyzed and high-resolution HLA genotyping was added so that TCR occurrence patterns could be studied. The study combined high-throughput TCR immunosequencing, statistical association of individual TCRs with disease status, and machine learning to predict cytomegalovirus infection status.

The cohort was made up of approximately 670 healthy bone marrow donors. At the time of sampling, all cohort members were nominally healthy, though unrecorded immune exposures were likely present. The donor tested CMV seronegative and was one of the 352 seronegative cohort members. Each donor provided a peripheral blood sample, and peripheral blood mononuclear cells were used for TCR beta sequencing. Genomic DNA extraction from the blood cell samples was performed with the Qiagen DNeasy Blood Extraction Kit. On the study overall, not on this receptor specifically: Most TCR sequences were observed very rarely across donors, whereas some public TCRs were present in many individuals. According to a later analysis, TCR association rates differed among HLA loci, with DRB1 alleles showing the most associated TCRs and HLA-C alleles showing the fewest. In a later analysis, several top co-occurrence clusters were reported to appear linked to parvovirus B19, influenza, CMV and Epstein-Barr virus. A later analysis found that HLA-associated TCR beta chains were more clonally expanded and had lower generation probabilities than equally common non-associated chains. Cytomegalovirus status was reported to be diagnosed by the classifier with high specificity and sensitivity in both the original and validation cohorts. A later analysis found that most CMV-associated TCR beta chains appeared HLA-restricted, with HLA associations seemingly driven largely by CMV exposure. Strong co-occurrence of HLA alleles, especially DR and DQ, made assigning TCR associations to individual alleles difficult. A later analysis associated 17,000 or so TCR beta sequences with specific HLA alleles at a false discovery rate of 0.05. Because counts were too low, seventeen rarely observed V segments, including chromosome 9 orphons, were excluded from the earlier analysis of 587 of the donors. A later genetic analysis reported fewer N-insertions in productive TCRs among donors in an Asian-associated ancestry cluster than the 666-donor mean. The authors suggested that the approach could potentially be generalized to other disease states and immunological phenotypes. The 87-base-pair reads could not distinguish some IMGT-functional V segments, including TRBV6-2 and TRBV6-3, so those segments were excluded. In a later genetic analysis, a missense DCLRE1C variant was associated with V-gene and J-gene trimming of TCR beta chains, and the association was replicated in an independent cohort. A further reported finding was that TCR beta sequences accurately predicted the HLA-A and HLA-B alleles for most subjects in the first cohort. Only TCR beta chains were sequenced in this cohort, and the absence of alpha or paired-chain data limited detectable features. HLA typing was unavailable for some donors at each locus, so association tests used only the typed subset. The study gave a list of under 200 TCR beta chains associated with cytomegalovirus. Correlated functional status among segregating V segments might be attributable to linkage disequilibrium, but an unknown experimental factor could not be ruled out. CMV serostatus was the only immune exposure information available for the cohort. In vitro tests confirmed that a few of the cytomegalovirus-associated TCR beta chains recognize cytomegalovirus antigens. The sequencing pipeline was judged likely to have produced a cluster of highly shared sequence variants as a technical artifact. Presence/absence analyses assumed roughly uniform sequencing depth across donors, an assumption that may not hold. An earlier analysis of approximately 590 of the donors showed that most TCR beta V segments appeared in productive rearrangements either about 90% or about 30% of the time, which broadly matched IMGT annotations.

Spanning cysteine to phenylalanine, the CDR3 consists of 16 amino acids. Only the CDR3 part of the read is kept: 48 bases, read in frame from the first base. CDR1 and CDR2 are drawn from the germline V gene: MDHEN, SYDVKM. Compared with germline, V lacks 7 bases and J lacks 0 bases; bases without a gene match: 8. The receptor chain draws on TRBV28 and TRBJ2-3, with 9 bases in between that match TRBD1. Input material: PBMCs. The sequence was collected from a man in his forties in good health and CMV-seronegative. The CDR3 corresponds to CASTSRTGASTDTQYF. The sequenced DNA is TGTGCCAGCACCTCTCGGACAGGGGCTAGCACAGATACGCAGTATTTT.